This T cell receptor (beta chain) derives from a study of control samples from healthy donors and cancer patients. The assay was immunoSEQ multiplex PCR, and TCRdb's table has in-frame clones only and misses some. The data hold 60,000 to 75,000 clones, with about 87% observed a single time. The V gene lost 8 bases and the J gene lost 0 bases, with 20 bases spanning the gap. CDR3 length equals 16 residues. The germline gives CDR1 GTSNPN, CDR2 SVGIG (reference sequence). Sequencing was performed on PBMCs. This clonotype was sampled from a woman in her fifties or sixties with head and neck cancer. The chain recombines TRBV30 with TRBJ1-3; no clear D. The CDR3 is CARTTSGRNSGNTIYF. In DNA, the CDR3 is TGTGCCCGGACGACATCAGGACGAAACTCTGGAAACACCATATATTTT.